This paragraph covers one T cell receptor (beta chain) sequence. Its antigen is not yet known. Base qualities are not provided; no much larger clone lies one nucleotide away. Receptor amplification or capture employed the immunoSEQ multiplex PCR assay. For most patients, genomic DNA was subjected to high-throughput TCR-beta CDR3 sequencing by Adaptive Biotechnologies. Concerning the study's data processing: Adaptive's ImmunoSEQ software supplied the TCR sequencing data for under 20 patients, while MiXCR and VDJtools were used to process a few other patients. CDR3 nucleotide sequences shared between donor and recipient were removed because the origin of such sequences could not be assigned. Alloreactive clones required at least 2-fold expansion over unstimulated cells and minimum CFSE-low frequency of 0.002% (template counts) or 0.001% (read counts). Clones were considered mappable if detected in sequenced pre-transplant spleen, lymph node, or MLR CFSE-low populations of the donor or recipient. Cumulative frequency of alloreactive clones was calculated as a percentage of all sequences weighted by copy number. The immuneACCESS repertoire file appears here via TCRdb, limited to in-frame rearrangements. These files lack a portion of the clones; in checked studies, under half of the deficit traces to unresolved V genes, and the cause of the others is not known. From that table come the V and J calls and clone size; the DNA was used to work out D and trimming. The sample profile shows 55,000 to 70,000 clones; around nine tenths of them were found once. The leading ten clones occupy roughly 2.7% of the sample.

Blood samples were collected up to 4 times in the first month after transplant and then at least monthly when available. The data were taken from a study of graft-versus-host responses after intestinal transplantation (dated by TCRdb to about 2021). In the study overall: Recipients received multivisceral, liver-intestinal, or isolated intestinal transplants. All recipients received anti-thymocyte globulin induction followed by maintenance tacrolimus and steroids for three to four years. Bulk TCR-beta CDR3 sequencing was used to track graft-versus-host and host-versus-graft alloreactive T cell clones in the graft, circulation and bone marrow after intestinal transplantation. To identify alloreactive clones, pre-transplant mixed lymphocyte reaction products were sequenced and then compared with unstimulated pre-transplant donor and recipient T cells. Of the roughly 25 intestinal transplant recipients enrolled in the cohort, one of whom was a retransplant, a few patients without pretransplant specimens were excluded. A peak of at least 4% donor T cells among recipient peripheral blood mononuclear cells was the definition used for donor T cell macrochimerism. Rather than being sequenced by the commercial service, samples from a few later patients were sequenced in-house on an Illumina MiSeq and processed with MiXCR.

Reading from cysteine to phenylalanine, the CDR3 counts 14 amino acids. CDR3 DNA only is kept here, 42 bases in frame from base 1. Trimming removed 3 bases from V and 0 bases from J; the gene matches leave 2 bases unexplained. The germline V gene gives CDR1 as MNHNS and CDR2 as SASEGT. Study-wide findings and limitations: GvH clones were detected in recipient bone marrow, and some appeared earlier in ileal mucosa or blood, consistent with an intestinal mucosal origin. High GvH to HvG T cell clonal ratios were observed in the allografts of patients with donor T cell macrochimerism. Early after transplant, declines in HvG clones were associated with peak levels of circulating GvH clones. The conclusions were limited by the relatively low number and heterogeneity of the intestinal transplant patients.

The chain employs TRBV6-1 and TRBJ2-7; 7 middle bases align to TRBD1. This TCR was sampled from a human patient who received an intestinal transplant, so some T cells may come from the graft donor. The sample here was PBMCs, taken around 120 days after intestinal transplantation. The CDR3 loop reads CASSEYRGSYEQYF. The nucleotide sequence reads TGTGCCAGCAGTGAGTACAGGGGCTCCTACGAGCAGTACTTC.